The 12 T cell receptor beta chains presented below share a single source sample, sequenced in a study of blood T cell repertoires in COVID-19. Repertoires were generated with immunoSEQ multiplex PCR, while TCRdb's copy carries only in-frame clones and drops some. The sample includes around 300,000 clones, around nine tenths of them seen just once. The sample consisted of PBMCs or T cells enriched from blood (not recorded which). These receptors all come from a woman in her 40s who had recovered from COVID-19.

This chain uses TRBV28 with TRBJ2-7; a weak D match, TRBD1 (5 bases). CDR3 size: 13 residues. V lost 7 bases and J lost 2, with 12 bases in between. The germline gives CDR1 MDHEN, CDR2 SYDVKM. The CDR3 DNA reads as TGTGCCAGCACCCCTACAGGACCCTACGAGCAGTACTTC. This gives the protein CASTPTGPYEQYF.

V is TRBV7-8 and J is TRBJ2-7, with TRBD2 as a possible D gene (6 bases). The ends were cut back, 7 bases at V and 4 bases at J, with 17 bases in the middle. The CDR3 consists of 14 residues. CDR1 and CDR2 from the germline V gene are SGHVS and FQNEAQ. The chain's CDR3 is CASTGVGGVYEQYF. The CDR3 DNA reads TGTGCCAGCACCGGGGTGGGAGGAGTTTACGAGCAGTACTTC.

The rearrangement links TRBV10-3 to TRBJ2-1, with 10 bases lining up with TRBD2. The CDR3 consists of 17 residues. The V gene end was trimmed by 0 bases and the J gene end by 8 bases; junction bases not matched to a gene: 10. The germline CDR1 and CDR2 sequences are ENHRY and SYGVKD. CDR3 region: CAISESTSGMLKDEQFF. The CDR3 region has the DNA TGTGCCATCAGTGAGTCTACTAGCGGGATGTTGAAGGATGAGCAGTTCTTC.

This clone was seen a handful of times. J is TRBJ2-5 and V is TRBV4-1; TRBD2 matches at 10 bases. The junction had 11 bases not matched to a gene; V was cut back by 3 bases and J by 4 bases. Germline V gene lookup returns CDR1 MGHRA and CDR2 YSYEKL. CDR3 size: 17 residues. The CDR3 DNA follows: TGCGCCAGCAGCCACGGGGTCACTAGCGGGATAGGAGAGACCCAGTACTTC. Encoded protein: CASSHGVTSGIGETQYF.

The genes are TRBV15 and TRBJ2-7, with D possibly TRBD2 on 6 matching bases. Trimming removed 3 bases from V and 0 bases from J, with 12 bases in between. The CDR3 covers 15 residues. Germline CDR1 LNHNV, CDR2 YYDKDF (reference sequence). As DNA, the CDR3 is TGTGCCACCAGCAGGGGGAGCGGGCACTCCTACGAGCAGTACTTC. It translates to CATSRGSGHSYEQYF.

V and J are TRBV5-6 and TRBJ2-3; 7 bases are a match to TRBD2. Germline CDR1 and CDR2: SGHDT and YYEEEE. This CDR3 is 14 amino acids long. The trim removed 3 bases at V and 1 base at J, leaving 2 bases unmatched. The CDR3 loop reads CASSYLAGTDTQYF. CDR3 sequence (DNA): TGTGCCAGCAGCTATCTAGCGGGCACAGATACGCAGTATTTT.

In this sample, this clone turned up once. The chain recombines TRBV7-8 with TRBJ1-5; D is undetermined. This CDR3 is 15 amino acids long. V shed 1 base and J shed 4 bases, with 11 bases lying between them. From germline, CDR1 is SGHVS and CDR2 FQNEAQ. CDR3 protein: CASSLGARGNQPQHF. The CDR3 DNA reads as TGTGCCAGCAGCTTAGGGGCGCGGGGTAATCAGCCCCAGCATTTT.

The rearrangement uses TRBV28 and TRBJ2-2; a possible D gene is TRBD2 (6 bases). Trimming removed 5 bases from V and 0 bases from J, with 13 bases in between. The length of the CDR3 is 16 residues. The germline V gene encodes CDR1 MDHEN and CDR2 SYDVKM. The CDR3 DNA follows: TGTGCCAGCAGTCGTGGAGGGGCCCCGAACACCGGGGAGCTGTTTTTT. Encoded protein: CASSRGGAPNTGELFF. The whole variable domain, remainder taken from reference TRBV28 and TRBJ2-2, is DVKVTQSSRYLVKRTGEKVFLECVQDMDHENMFWYRQDPGLGLRLIYFSYDVKMKEKGDIPEGYSVSREKKERFSLILESASTNQTSMYLCASSRGGAPNTGELFFGEGSRLTVL.

The genes are TRBV7-2 and TRBJ1-2; TRBD1 matches at 9 bases. The CDR3 runs 15 residues. Germline-derived CDR1 and CDR2 are SGHTA and FQGNSA. J was trimmed by 4 bases and V by 5 bases; bases with no gene match: 8. This CDR3 reads CASSPSGTGSYGYTF. The CDR3 coding sequence is TGTGCCAGCAGCCCATCCGGGACAGGGAGCTATGGCTACACCTTC.

The chain has TRBV18 and TRBJ1-1; 9 bases agree with TRBD1. The germline CDR1 and CDR2 sequences are KGHSH and LQKENI. Germline trimming cut 5 bases from V and 3 bases from J; bases unmatched to any gene: 4. The CDR3 contains 14 residues. The CDR3 loop reads CASSGDRVDTEAFF. The CDR3 DNA reads as TGTGCCAGCTCAGGGGACAGGGTTGACACTGAAGCTTTCTTT.

This chain connects TRBV9 to TRBJ2-1; weak D call: TRBD1 (5 bases). Looked up from germline, CDR1 is SGDLS and CDR2 is YYNGEE. V lost 0 bases to trimming and J lost 5 bases, with 12 bases between them. The CDR3 totals 15 residues. CDR3: CASSVGRGQDNEQFF. CDR3 coding DNA: TGTGCCAGCAGCGTAGGTAGGGGCCAGGACAATGAGCAGTTCTTC.

V usage is TRBV4-3 and J usage is TRBJ2-2, with 8 bases lining up with TRBD1. Germline CDR1 reads LGHNA; CDR2 reads YSLEER. This CDR3 has 16 amino acids. After removal of 1 base from V and 1 base from J, the junction contained 2 bases not matched to a gene. The CDR3 reads CASSQGGTGNTGELFF. The CDR3, as DNA: TGCGCCAGCAGCCAAGGTGGGACAGGGAACACCGGGGAGCTGTTTTTT.